The clone carrying this T cell receptor beta chain appeared a few times. Its antigen is not known. This entry belongs to a study of T cells in Graves' hyperthyroidism and ophthalmopathy. For the study at large: Once the initial diagnosis was made, peripheral blood was obtained before any treatment.

TCR beta CDR3 sequences were amplified from RNA transcripts. Using the HTBI primer set, a first-round RT-PCR was run on the TCR CDR3. TCRdb passed the multiplex PCR reads through MiXCR, listing each CDR3 protein once. The sample lists 600,000 or so distinct CDR3 sequences, about 16% seen once, with approximately 3.8% in the top ten. General study results and limits: Most thyroid clonotypes with frequency above 0.001 were detected in blood.

The hyperthyroidism was newly diagnosed and had lasted under 2 months; the patients were aged 18 to 65. The sample consisted of blood. This clonotype was obtained from a woman aged 25 to 45 with Graves' hyperthyroidism.

CDR3 amino acids: CSVPRQGEAFF. The CDR3 DNA is TGCAGCGTTCCTCGACAAGGTGAAGCTTTCTTT. The genes are TRBV29-1 and TRBJ1-1, with no clear D. This CDR3 is 11 amino acids long. V was shortened by 5 bases and J by 7 bases, with 11 bases between the two germline ends. CDR1 and CDR2 from the germline V gene are SQVTM and ANQGSEA.